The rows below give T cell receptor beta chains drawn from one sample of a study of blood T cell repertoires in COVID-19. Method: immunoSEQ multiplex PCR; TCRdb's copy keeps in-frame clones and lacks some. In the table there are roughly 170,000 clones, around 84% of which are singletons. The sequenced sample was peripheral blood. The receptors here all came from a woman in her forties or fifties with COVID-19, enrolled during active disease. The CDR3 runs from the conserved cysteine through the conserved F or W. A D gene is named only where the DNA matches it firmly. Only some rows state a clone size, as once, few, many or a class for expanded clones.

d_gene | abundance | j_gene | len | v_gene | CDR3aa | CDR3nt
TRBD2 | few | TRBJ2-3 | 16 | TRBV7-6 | CASSSRTSGSTDTQYF | TGTGCCAGCAGCTCCCGAACTAGCGGGAGCACAGATACGCAGTATTTT
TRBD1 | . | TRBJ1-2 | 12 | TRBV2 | CASRGQEYGYTF | TGTGCCAGCAGAGGACAGGAATATGGCTACACCTTC
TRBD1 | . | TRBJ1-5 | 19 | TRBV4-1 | CASSPQALRTGTANQPQHF | TGCGCCAGCAGCCCCCAGGCCCTTCGGACAGGGACGGCCAATCAGCCCCAGCATTTT
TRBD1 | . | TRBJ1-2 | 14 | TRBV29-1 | CSVLTGFLGYGYTF | TGCAGCGTCCTGACAGGGTTTCTAGGCTATGGCTACACCTTC
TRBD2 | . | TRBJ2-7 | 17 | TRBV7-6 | CASSLEVTSGGTYEQYF | TGTGCCAGCAGCTTAGAGGTTACTAGCGGGGGGACCTACGAGCAGTACTTC
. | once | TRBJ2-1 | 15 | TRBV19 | CASSMILRGQNEQFF | TGTGCCAGTAGTATGATTCTCCGCGGGCAGAATGAGCAGTTCTTC
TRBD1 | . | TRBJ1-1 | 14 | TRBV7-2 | CASSWNDRVTEAFF | TGTGCCAGCAGCTGGAACGACAGGGTCACTGAAGCTTTCTTT
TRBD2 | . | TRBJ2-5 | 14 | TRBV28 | CASSQGTTLETQYF | TGTGCCAGCAGCCAAGGGACTACCTTAGAGACCCAGTACTTC
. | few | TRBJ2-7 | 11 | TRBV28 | CASTSSYEQYF | TGTGCCAGTACTAGCTCCTACGAGCAGTACTTC
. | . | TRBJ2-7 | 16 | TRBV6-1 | CASSEGSALAIYEQYF | TGTGCCAGCAGTGAGGGCTCGGCACTAGCTATTTACGAGCAGTACTTC
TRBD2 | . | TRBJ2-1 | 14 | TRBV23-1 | CASSGGSSYNEQFF | TGCGCCAGCTCGGGGGGGAGCTCCTACAATGAGCAGTTCTTC
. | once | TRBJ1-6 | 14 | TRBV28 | CASSPPGHNSPLHF | TGTGCCAGCAGCCCCCCAGGGCATAATTCACCCCTCCACTTT
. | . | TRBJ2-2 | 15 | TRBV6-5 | CASSYSMERAGELFF | TGTGCCAGCAGTTACTCGATGGAGAGGGCCGGGGAGCTGTTTTTT
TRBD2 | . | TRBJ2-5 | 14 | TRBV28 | CASSWSGGQETQYF | TGTGCCAGCAGTTGGAGCGGGGGCCAAGAGACCCAGTACTTC
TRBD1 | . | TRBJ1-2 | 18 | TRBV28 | CASSLSGTGKRANYGYTF | TGTGCCAGCAGTTTGTCCGGGACAGGGAAGAGGGCTAACTATGGCTACACCTTC
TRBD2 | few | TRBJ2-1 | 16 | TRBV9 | CASSVGILAGRDEQFF | TGTGCCAGCAGCGTAGGGATACTAGCGGGGCGGGATGAGCAGTTCTTC
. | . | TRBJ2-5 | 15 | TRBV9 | CASSSSYQSQETQYF | TGTGCCAGCAGCTCCAGTTACCAGTCCCAAGAGACCCAGTACTTC
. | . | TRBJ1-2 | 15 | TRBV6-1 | CASSELGSPDYGYTF | TGTGCCAGCAGTGAACTGGGCAGCCCAGATTATGGCTACACCTTC
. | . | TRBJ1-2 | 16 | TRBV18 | CASSPPVRGGNYGYTF | TGTGCCAGCTCACCACCGGTGAGGGGAGGAAACTATGGCTACACCTTC
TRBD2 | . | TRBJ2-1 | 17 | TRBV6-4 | CASSDSVGGLGYNEQFF | TGTGCCAGCAGTGACTCTGTGGGGGGACTAGGCTACAATGAGCAGTTCTTC
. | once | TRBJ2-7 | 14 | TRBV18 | CASSESQGPYEQYF | TGTGCCAGCTCGGAGTCACAAGGCCCCTACGAGCAGTACTTC
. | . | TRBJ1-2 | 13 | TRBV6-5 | CASSLTGPYGYTF | TGTGCCAGCAGCCTAACAGGACCCTATGGCTACACCTTC
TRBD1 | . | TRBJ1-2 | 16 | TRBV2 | CASSIRDRGPNYGYTF | TGTGCCAGCAGTATCAGGGACAGGGGGCCGAACTATGGCTACACCTTC
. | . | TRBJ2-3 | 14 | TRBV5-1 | CASSLGAGADTQYF | TGCGCCAGCAGCTTGGGGGCCGGGGCAGATACGCAGTATTTT
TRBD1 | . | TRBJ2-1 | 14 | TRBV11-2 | CASSPRQGRNEQFF | TGTGCCAGCAGCCCCCGACAGGGGAGGAATGAGCAGTTCTTC
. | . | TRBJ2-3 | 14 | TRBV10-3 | CAISVGFSTDTQYF | TGTGCCATCAGTGTCGGTTTCAGCACAGATACGCAGTATTTT
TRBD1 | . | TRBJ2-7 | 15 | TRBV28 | CASSLLTGGLYEQYF | TGTGCCAGCAGTTTACTGACAGGGGGCCTTTACGAGCAGTACTTC